This T cell receptor (beta chain) was observed in a study of blood T cell repertoires in COVID-19. As for the study in general: Specimens from acute and convalescent COVID-19 originated in the United States, Italy and Spain. T cells, B-cell-depleted T cells, or PBMCs provided the cDNA or gDNA that served as material.

The CDR3 has 14 residues. Looked up from germline, CDR1 is SGDLS and CDR2 is YYNGEE. Trimming removed 2 bases at V and 2 bases at J, with 8 bases between. Only in-frame clones appear in the TCRdb table, and some are missing; sequencing was by immunoSEQ multiplex PCR. The data hold nearly 250,000 clones, with around 86% observed a single time. Seattle researchers signed up patients amid active infection and tracked them longitudinally. A word on this clone: Other DNA sequences in this sample translate to the same CDR3.

Sequenced sample: peripheral blood. This TCR came from a woman older than 75 with COVID-19, enrolled during active disease. This chain uses TRBV9 with TRBJ1-5, with TRBD1 as a possible D gene (5 bases). In DNA, the CDR3 is TGTGCCAGCAGCGTTCAAGGGGGCAATCAGCCCCAGCATTTT. Amino acids: CASSVQGGNQPQHF.